This T cell receptor (beta chain) is from a study of shared clonotypes between healthy human individuals (dated by TCRdb to about 2020). About the full investigation: Three men and a couple of women, aged 18 to 49 years, made up the cohort. Per donor, three plates each were used for CD4 naive and CD4 memory, two for CD8 naive, and one for CD8 memory. To estimate repertoire size and how much clonotype sharing occurs between individuals, the study deeply sequenced the blood TCR repertoires of about 5 healthy adults. To increase sequencing depth and limit assay-specific biases, TCR repertoire library preparation and sequencing were carried out by different laboratories using diverse techniques. Per donor, leukapheresis produced somewhere between about 0.94 and 9 billion PBMCs.

Germline trimming amounts to 4 bases on V and 0 bases on J, with 7 as the count of junction bases outside the gene matches. The germline V gene (reference sequence) gives CDR1 as SEHNR and CDR2 as FQNEAQ. Reading from cysteine to phenylalanine, the CDR3 counts 17 amino acids. Only the CDR3 DNA stays, 51 bases, in frame from base 1. The sample holds one count of this clone. Its binding antigen is unknown. Per-base quality was not reported, and no clone a single base away is much larger than it. The full study reports these points: Only blood was sampled, and tissue TCR repertoires likely differ from those in blood. Larger estimated clonotype richness was generally found for naive subsets than for memory subsets. Clonotypes shared by all four sorted-subset donors showed higher generation probabilities than non-shared clonotypes. Even with the large sequencing depth, rarefaction of the sorted-subset datasets indicated that sequencing was incomplete. When a handful of donors were compared, the shared fraction of clonotypes was about 5.2% for naive CD4, roughly 3.3% for naive CD8, 2% to 2.5% for memory CD4, and 0.3% to 0.5% for memory CD8. Pairwise subsampling led to the expectation that sequencing depth would affect the degree of clonotype sharing among donors. The small number of donors limited the genetic and exposure-history diversity represented.

Using the deep immunoSEQ assay, multiplex PCR amplified TCR CDR3 regions from genomic DNA. Genomic DNA extracted from each cell subset was distributed evenly over all wells of several immunoSEQ 96-well plates, and each plate served as one replicate. For sorted subsets, approximately 190 ng of genomic DNA, equivalent to roughly 33,000 T cell genomes, went into each replicate PCR. The purified libraries were quantified using a Qubit 3.0 fluorometer, sized with a Bioanalyzer 2100, and then quantified again using the KAPA Library Quantification kit. Each immunoSEQ 96-well plate was sequenced on its own single-read 150-cycle Illumina NextSeq 550 flow cell. Processing in the source paper ran as follows. Because only junctional sequences without quality scores were contained in the immunoSEQ output, filtering matching that applied to full-length reads could not be performed. To assign V/J genes and CDR3, sequences were annotated using PyIR, a Python wrapper for IgBLAST v1.9, with IMGT germline references. Reads with weak V/J assignments (E-value above 1e-6), missing CDR3, stop codons, out-of-frame junctions, or ambiguous translated residues were removed. V3J clonotypes were defined as sequences sharing an identical inferred V gene, J gene, and CDR3 amino acid sequence. The percentage overlap between two repertoires was calculated by dividing the number of shared unique clonotypes by the size of the smaller repertoire. RTK rarefaction, the Chao1 estimator, and Recon v2.1 estimates of unobserved clonotypes were used to assess repertoire richness. Generation probabilities for all TCRbeta clonotypes obtained by the gDNA method from several donors were computed using OLGA. TCRdb provides this immuneACCESS table in a form limited to in-frame rearrangements. Some clones are lacking; in checked studies, under half of them reflect an unresolved V gene, and why the rest are absent is not known. The DNA gave D and trimming, while V, J and clone size come from that table. The sample yields about 2,100,000 clones; 85% to 95% were counted once. Around 1.7% of the sample goes to the ten largest clones.

CD8 naive samples were obtained by positive selection for CCR7 among CD45RO-negative cells, yielding a CD45RA+CCR7+ population from which TemRA cells were excluded. The donors were healthy, HIV-negative adults who had no recently reported acute infections or vaccinations. All donors were Caucasian adults living in Nashville, Tennessee, USA. Blood was collected by leukapheresis, and PBMCs were isolated by Ficoll-Histopaque density gradient centrifugation and then cryopreserved in liquid nitrogen vapor phase. Purity and quantity of every magnetically sorted T cell population were checked by analytical flow cytometry. Genomic DNA was isolated from each sorted fraction and quantified by UV absorbance on a Nanodrop 2000c.

This chain is built from TRBV7-9 and TRBJ2-1, with 9 bases matching TRBD2. The receptor was derived from a man aged 18 to 35 in good health. Some clones in this sample may be carry-over from other donors' samples. The sample was naive CD8+ T cells from PBMCs. The sample's cell subset or site label, decoded: CD45RA+CCR7+. The nucleotides read TGTGCCAGCAGCTCCTGGACTAGCGCGAGCTCCTACAATGAGCAGTTCTTC. Its translation is CASSSWTSASSYNEQFF.